This T cell receptor (beta chain) is from a study of shared clonotypes between healthy human individuals. At the level of the study: CD4 naive and memory got three plates each, CD8 naive two, CD8 memory one. Study observations and caveats: In general, naive subsets displayed greater estimated richness than memory subsets did.

Terminally differentiated effector memory CD45RA+ cells were excluded from the naive CD8 cells, which were CD45RO-negative and positively selected for CCR7. Donors had no recently reported acute infections or vaccinations and were HIV-negative. Each subset's genomic DNA was shared equally among a number of immunoSEQ plates. TCRdb keeps only in-frame clones here, not all; method: immunoSEQ multiplex PCR. In the table there are 450,000 to 700,000 clones, around 95% of which are singletons. Trimming at V came to 4 bases and at J to 4 bases, leaving 6 bases not matched to a gene. Germline values: CDR1 SQVTM, CDR2 ANQGSEA. The CDR3 is made up of 13 amino acids. Note on this clone: Antigen unknown. Other DNA sequences of this sample code for an identical CDR3.

The TCR sequence derives from a woman aged 25-40 years in good health. Material: naive CD8+ T cells sorted from blood. The chain couples TRBV29-1 to TRBJ2-7, with 8 bases aligning to TRBD2. In nucleotides, the CDR3 is TGCAGCGTTGTAAGCGGGAGTTCGTACGAGCAGTACTTC. This encodes CSVVSGSSYEQYF.